The clone carrying this T cell receptor (beta chain) has only a few counts. The antigen remains undetermined. The Oncomine TCR Beta short-read assay was what sequenced the DNA obtained from cultured CD4+ T cells. TCRdb re-derived calls from the PCR reads in MiXCR, one entry per CDR3 protein. The profile covers about 13,000 distinct CDR3 sequences, with nearly 45% appearing a single time and around 7.8% taken by the ten largest. Treatment reported: approximately 10-day PBMC culture with coronavirus spike peptide pools or control peptides (ViraFEST assay). After expanding antigen-specific T cells with peptide pools, ViraFEST sequenced their TCRs. Each well received around 1.8 million PBMCs, cultured with approximately 10 IU/ml IL-2 and 10 ug/ml peptide pools. The CDR3 is 18 amino acids. V lost 3 bases to trimming and J lost 11 bases; unmatched junction nucleotides: 21. CDR1 is LNHDA and CDR2 is SQIVND in the germline V gene (reference sequence).

These data are taken from a study of vaccination and CD4 T cells after COVID-19. Study information: Each participant underwent a two-dose regimen of either the BNT162b2 or the mRNA-1273 vaccine.

The chain links TRBV19 to TRBJ2-1; 8 bases match TRBD1. The sequence derives from a human donor who had recovered from COVID-19. Sequencing used CD4+ T cells from blood, cultured in vitro, obtained after SARS-CoV-2 vaccination. The CDR3 sequence: CASSIGQGFPTAPEKQFF. CDR3 in DNA: TGTGCCAGTAGTATTGGACAGGGTTTCCCGACTGCCCCAGAGAAGCAGTTCTTC.